This T cell receptor (beta chain) is drawn from a study of Graves' ophthalmopathy and Graves' hyperthyroidism. The study, taken as a whole, reports: The 13-signature model separated ophthalmopathy from stable hyperthyroidism at around 86% sensitivity and approximately 81% specificity. As the model predicted ophthalmopathy progression, it achieved a sensitivity of 70.59% and a specificity of around 72%. Most clonotypes expanded in thyroid above 0.001 frequency were present in blood too.

RNA transcripts were the source from which TCR beta CDR3 regions were amplified. First-round RT-PCR with HTBI primers preceded a second-round multiplex PCR. TCRdb fed the multiplex PCR reads into MiXCR, producing one record per CDR3 protein. The data show 200,000 to 300,000 distinct CDR3 sequences, around 42% seen once. Germline V lookup: CDR1 SGHTA, CDR2 FQGNSA. Between the trimmed V and J ends, which lost 1 base and 6 bases, there was a span of 12 bases. This CDR3 region has 15 residues. This clonotype was counted only a few times. Antigen: not known. V is TRBV7-2 and J is TRBJ2-2; D uncertain. The TCR originated in an adult man with Graves' ophthalmopathy. Sample: peripheral blood. The CDR3 loop reads CASSLVYQQSGELFF. CDR3 nucleotide sequence: TGTGCCAGCAGCTTAGTTTATCAACAGTCCGGGGAGCTGTTTTTT.